This record concerns one T cell receptor (beta chain) sequence. Germline V gives CDR1 SGHRS, CDR2 YFSETQ. The CDR3 contains 13 residues. TCRdb re-called the 5' RACE reads and gives one entry per CDR3 protein, without DNA. This repertoire includes about 430,000 distinct CDR3 sequences. This entry comes from a study of T cells expressing NK-cell markers. The chain recombines TRBV5-1 with TRBJ2-1; TCRdb returns TRBD1, unconfirmable since there is no DNA. The clonotype originates from a woman between 50 and 59 years old in good health. Material: blood T cells: a sorted CD56 or NKG2C T cell subset, CD4+ or CD8+ T cells, or bulk PBMC T cells (not recorded which). The CDR3 here is CASSLGTLREQFF.